These 20 T cell receptor beta chains originate from one sample sequenced in a study of T cells after yellow fever vaccination. TCRdb analysed the 5' RACE reads with MiXCR anew, one entry per CDR3 protein. Among around 320,000 distinct CDR3 sequences listed, around 4.5% were seen once. The material was PBMCs, obtained 15 days after the yellow fever booster vaccination. The source is a young man who received the YFV17D yellow fever vaccine.

This clonotype was counted a few times. The chain couples TRBV3-1 to TRBJ2-5, with 7 bases aligning to TRBD2. The CDR3 sequence is 16 residues long. Trimming cost V 5 bases and J 0 bases; bases outside gene matches: 9. Germline lookup yields CDR1 LGHDT and CDR2 YNNKEL (reference sequence). The CDR3 here is CASSSRLADYQETQYF. In DNA form, the CDR3 reads TGTGCCAGCAGCTCCCGACTAGCCGACTACCAAGAGACCCAGTACTTC.

The genes are TRBV12-3 or TRBV12-4 and TRBJ1-5, with D hard to call. Deletions cut 6 bases from V and 1 base from J, with 19 bases between. CDR3 size: 17 residues. The CDR3 loop is CASSLRTGETSNQPQHF. CDR3 DNA sequence: TGTGCCAGCAGCCTGAGAACGGGCGAGACGAGCAATCAGCCCCAGCATTTT.

This clonotype occurred many times. CDR3 residues: CASSSQGAVVGNEQFF. CDR3 DNA sequence: TGTGCCAGCAGCTCACAGGGGGCAGTTGTAGGCAATGAGCAGTTCTTC. The chain is built from TRBV7-2 and TRBJ2-1; 9 nucleotides line up with TRBD1. V lost 4 bases, J lost 6 bases, and 10 bases stayed unmatched. Germline lookup yields CDR1 SGHTA and CDR2 FQGNSA. There are 16 residues in the CDR3.

This clonotype has ten or more counts. Here the CDR3 DNA reads TGTGCCAGCAGTGGGGGACAGAAACCCGATGAGCAGTTCTTC. As protein: CASSGGQKPDEQFF. This sequence joins TRBV25-1 and TRBJ2-1; 7 positions agree with TRBD1. Germline CDR1 is MGHDK and CDR2 is SYGVNS. J gave up 8 bases and V 4 bases, and 8 bases lay outside the gene matches. This CDR3 comprises 14 residues.

Ten or more counts support this clonotype. This chain joins TRBV20-1 and TRBJ2-7; 7 bases align to TRBD2. CDR3 length: 12 residues. Germline CDR1 and CDR2: DFQATT and SNEGSKA (reference sequence). The ends lost 2 bases at V and 3 bases at J; junction bases unmatched: 1. The CDR3, as DNA: TGCAGTGCTAGACGGGGGGTCTACGAGCAGTACTTC. This codes for CSARRGVYEQYF.

This clonotype was found a few times. The rearrangement joins TRBV6-2 or TRBV6-3 to TRBJ2-1; no reliable D call. V shed 2 bases and J shed 8 bases, with 7 bases lying between them. The length of the CDR3 is 12 residues. Germline CDR1 MNHEY, CDR2 SVGEGT. The CDR3 spells CASSYGEDEQFF. The CDR3 nucleotides read TGTGCCAGCAGTTACGGAGAAGATGAGCAGTTCTTC.

The sample holds a few counts of this clonotype. The rearrangement links TRBV6-5 to TRBJ2-6, with 7 bases matching TRBD2. J gave up 2 bases and V 0 bases, and 4 bases lay outside the gene matches. The germline CDR1 and CDR2 sequences are MNHEY and SVGAGI. There are 17 residues in the CDR3. The CDR3 loop reads CASSYSAAGAGANVLTF. CDR3 nucleotides: TGTGCCAGCAGTTACTCCGCTGCGGGGGCTGGGGCCAACGTCCTGACTTTC.

This clonotype has just a few counts. Here the CDR3 DNA reads TGTGCCAGCAGTCTCCCCTCCTACAATGAGCAGTTCTTC. Protein: CASSLPSYNEQFF. The rearrangement links TRBV7-2 to TRBJ2-1; no definite D call. The CDR3 is 13 amino acids. Germline V gene data show CDR1 as SGHTA and CDR2 as FQGNSA. Trimming took off 6 bases at V and 0 bases at J, with 6 bases between the two ends.

The chain is built from TRBV20-1 and TRBJ1-6, with D perhaps matching TRBD1 (5 bases). Trimming removed 0 bases at V and 9 bases at J, with 9 bases between. The germline V gene has CDR1 DFQATT and CDR2 SNEGSKA (reference sequence). The CDR3 spans 13 residues. CDR3 amino acids: CSARDWDFSPLHF. The CDR3 DNA is TGCAGTGCTAGAGATTGGGACTTTTCACCCCTCCACTTT.

This clonotype was observed a few times. The chain joins TRBV12-3 or TRBV12-4 to TRBJ2-6; D call uncertain. The CDR3 loop spans 15 amino acids. Deletions cut 5 bases from V and 2 bases from J, with 10 bases between. The chain's CDR3 is CASSLHGAGANVLTF. The CDR3 bases are TGTGCCAGCAGTCTTCATGGGGCTGGGGCCAACGTCCTGACTTTC.

This clonotype was recorded many times. CDR3 nucleotides: TGTGCCAGCAATGCGGGCGGTAGAACGACTGAAGCTTTCTTT. Its translation: CASNAGGRTTEAFF. This rearrangement joins TRBV7-2 to TRBJ1-1; no clear D gene. The germline gives CDR1 SGHTA, CDR2 FQGNSA. V was pared by 7 bases and J by 5 bases, with 17 bases between. The CDR3 runs to 14 residues.

The chain employs TRBV6-1 and TRBJ2-7; a weak D match, TRBD1 (6 bases). Germline CDR1 is MNHNS and CDR2 is SASEGT. CDR3 length equals 14 residues. Trimming removed 1 base from V and 2 bases from J, with 9 bases in between. As DNA, the CDR3 is TGTGCCAGCAGTGAAGGTCCAGGGGCCTACGAGCAGTACGTC. Residues: CASSEGPGAYEQYV.

This chain uses TRBV25-1 with TRBJ1-3; D ambiguous. The V end was cut by 1 base, the J end by 0 bases, with 10 bases between. There are 16 residues in the CDR3. Germline V gene sequence: CDR1 MGHDK, CDR2 SYGVNS. The CDR3 coding sequence is TGTGCCAGCAGTGAATTGTCGGTGAGCTCTGGAAACACCATATATTTT. Translating it yields CASSELSVSSGNTIYF.

The chain employs TRBV6-5 and TRBJ1-1; D gene unclear. Trimming took off 4 bases at V and 9 bases at J, with 21 bases between the two ends. Germline CDR1 reads MNHEY; CDR2 reads SVGAGI. The CDR3 contains 15 residues. CDR3: CASSSFSTGTLKAFF. The CDR3 nucleotides are TGTGCCAGCAGTTCTTTCTCGACCGGAACACTGAAAGCTTTCTTT.

This clonotype has just a few counts. This rearrangement joins TRBV5-6 to TRBJ1-2, with 9 bases that match TRBD1. CDR3 length: 13 residues. V shed 7 bases and J 6 bases; nucleotides not matched to a gene: 7. Looked up from germline, CDR1 is SGHDT and CDR2 is YYEEEE. The CDR3 sequence is CASDLQGADGYTF. CDR3 in DNA: TGTGCCAGCGATCTACAGGGGGCAGATGGCTACACCTTC.

This clonotype was counted at least ten times. The chain has TRBV25-1 and TRBJ2-7, with a tentative D call TRBD2 (6 bases). The CDR3 totals 12 residues. CDR1 MGHDK and CDR2 SYGVNS come from the germline V gene. V lost 8 bases to trimming and J lost 6 bases, with 14 bases between them. As DNA, the CDR3 is TGTGCCAGCCACCGCAGGAGGGGCGAGCAGTACGTC. Translated, it gives CASHRRRGEQYV.

In its sample, this clonotype was seen many times. The chain combines TRBV7-9 with TRBJ1-4, with 9 nucleotides matching TRBD1. CDR1 is SEHNR and CDR2 is FQNEAQ in the germline V gene (reference sequence). This CDR3 is built from 16 residues. Germline trimming cut 5 bases from V and 7 bases from J; bases unmatched to any gene: 11. CDR3 amino acids: CASSDTGTGYAEKLFF. The CDR3 DNA reads as TGTGCCAGCAGCGACACCGGGACAGGGTATGCTGAAAAACTGTTTTTT. Filled out from reference TRBV7-9 and TRBJ1-4, the complete variable domain reads DTGVSQNPRHKITKRGQNVTFRCDPISEHNRLYWYRQTLGQGPEFLTYFQNEAQLEKSRLLSDRFSAERPKGSFSTLEIQRTEQGDSAMYLCASSDTGTGYAEKLFFGSGTQLSVL.

This clonotype was recorded at least ten times. The chain has TRBV7-8 and TRBJ2-7, with D unclear. Per the germline V gene, CDR1 is SGHVS and CDR2 is FQNEAQ. The V and J ends lost 4 bases and 4 bases respectively, with 11 bases between them. The CDR3 has 13 residues. The CDR3 spells CASSSTDIYEQYF. The DNA for the CDR3 is TGTGCCAGCAGCTCCACAGACATTTACGAGCAGTACTTC.

Points on this clonotype: It may be a read error: a sequence one base away is much more abundant. This chain connects TRBV4-3 to TRBJ2-1, with 10 nucleotides matching TRBD2. Germline lookup yields CDR1 LGHNA and CDR2 YSLEER. The CDR3 runs 16 residues. CDR3 sequence: CASSQDASGGGYERFF. The CDR3 DNA is TGCGCCAGCAGCCAAGATGCTAGCGGGGGTGGATATGAGCGGTTCTTC.

This clonotype was recorded at least ten times. The V and J genes are TRBV10-3 and TRBJ1-2; unclear D gene. The germline V gene has CDR1 ENHRY and CDR2 SYGVKD. Trimming removed 7 bases from V and 2 bases from J, with 14 bases in between. The CDR3 is 14 amino acids. The CDR3 loop is CAITSGSGNYGYTF. Here the CDR3 DNA reads TGTGCCATCACCTCGGGGAGCGGCAACTATGGCTACACCTTC.